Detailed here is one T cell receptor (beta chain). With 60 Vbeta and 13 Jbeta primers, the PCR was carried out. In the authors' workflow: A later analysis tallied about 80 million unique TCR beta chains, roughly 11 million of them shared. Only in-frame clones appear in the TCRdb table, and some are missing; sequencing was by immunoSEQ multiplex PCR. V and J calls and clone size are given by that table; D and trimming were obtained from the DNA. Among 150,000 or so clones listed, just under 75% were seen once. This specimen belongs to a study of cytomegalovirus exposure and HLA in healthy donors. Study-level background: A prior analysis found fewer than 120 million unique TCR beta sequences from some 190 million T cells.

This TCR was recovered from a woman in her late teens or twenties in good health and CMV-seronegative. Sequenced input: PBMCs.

The CDR3 region has the DNA TGCGCCAGCAGCTTGAACAGGGGTATGTCTAACGAGCAGTACTTC. Translating it yields CASSLNRGMSNEQYF. V gene TRBV5-1 combines with J gene TRBJ2-7, with 7 bases aligning to TRBD1. The V and J ends lost 1 base and 5 bases, in that order; junction bases with no gene match: 9. Germline values: CDR1 SGHRS, CDR2 YFSETQ. The CDR3 spans 15 residues.